This T cell receptor (beta chain) was identified in a study of T cells in Graves' hyperthyroidism and ophthalmopathy. Study-level information: Peripheral blood was obtained at initial diagnosis, preceding any treatment. Study outcomes and limitations: Most thyroid clonotypes expanded above 0.001 were also detected in blood.

TCR beta CDR3 sequences were amplified from RNA transcripts. TCR CDR3 regions were first amplified by RT-PCR with HTBI primers. TCRdb called the multiplex PCR reads again in MiXCR, with one record for every CDR3 protein. The repertoire holds around 570,000 distinct CDR3 sequences, with about 20% as singletons. In this sample, this clonotype turned up a few times. Its antigen is unidentified. Ophthalmopathy cases scored 3 or more on the Clinical Activity Score and 4 or more on NOSPECS grade, with duration below 3 months. Clinical symptoms, serum thyroxine, TRAb, thyroid ultrasound and orbital computed tomography informed diagnoses. The CDR3 spans 14 residues. V dropped 0 bases and J dropped 1 base, with 7 bases sitting between them. Germline CDR1 is GTSNPN and CDR2 is SVGIG (reference sequence).

Sequenced input: blood. The sequence was collected from a middle-aged man with Graves' ophthalmopathy. The V call is TRBV30, the J call TRBJ2-1; TRBD1 is a possible D gene (6 bases). In DNA, the CDR3 is TGTGCCTGGAGTGTAGGGGGATCCTACAATGAGCAGTTCTTC. Amino acids: CAWSVGGSYNEQFF.